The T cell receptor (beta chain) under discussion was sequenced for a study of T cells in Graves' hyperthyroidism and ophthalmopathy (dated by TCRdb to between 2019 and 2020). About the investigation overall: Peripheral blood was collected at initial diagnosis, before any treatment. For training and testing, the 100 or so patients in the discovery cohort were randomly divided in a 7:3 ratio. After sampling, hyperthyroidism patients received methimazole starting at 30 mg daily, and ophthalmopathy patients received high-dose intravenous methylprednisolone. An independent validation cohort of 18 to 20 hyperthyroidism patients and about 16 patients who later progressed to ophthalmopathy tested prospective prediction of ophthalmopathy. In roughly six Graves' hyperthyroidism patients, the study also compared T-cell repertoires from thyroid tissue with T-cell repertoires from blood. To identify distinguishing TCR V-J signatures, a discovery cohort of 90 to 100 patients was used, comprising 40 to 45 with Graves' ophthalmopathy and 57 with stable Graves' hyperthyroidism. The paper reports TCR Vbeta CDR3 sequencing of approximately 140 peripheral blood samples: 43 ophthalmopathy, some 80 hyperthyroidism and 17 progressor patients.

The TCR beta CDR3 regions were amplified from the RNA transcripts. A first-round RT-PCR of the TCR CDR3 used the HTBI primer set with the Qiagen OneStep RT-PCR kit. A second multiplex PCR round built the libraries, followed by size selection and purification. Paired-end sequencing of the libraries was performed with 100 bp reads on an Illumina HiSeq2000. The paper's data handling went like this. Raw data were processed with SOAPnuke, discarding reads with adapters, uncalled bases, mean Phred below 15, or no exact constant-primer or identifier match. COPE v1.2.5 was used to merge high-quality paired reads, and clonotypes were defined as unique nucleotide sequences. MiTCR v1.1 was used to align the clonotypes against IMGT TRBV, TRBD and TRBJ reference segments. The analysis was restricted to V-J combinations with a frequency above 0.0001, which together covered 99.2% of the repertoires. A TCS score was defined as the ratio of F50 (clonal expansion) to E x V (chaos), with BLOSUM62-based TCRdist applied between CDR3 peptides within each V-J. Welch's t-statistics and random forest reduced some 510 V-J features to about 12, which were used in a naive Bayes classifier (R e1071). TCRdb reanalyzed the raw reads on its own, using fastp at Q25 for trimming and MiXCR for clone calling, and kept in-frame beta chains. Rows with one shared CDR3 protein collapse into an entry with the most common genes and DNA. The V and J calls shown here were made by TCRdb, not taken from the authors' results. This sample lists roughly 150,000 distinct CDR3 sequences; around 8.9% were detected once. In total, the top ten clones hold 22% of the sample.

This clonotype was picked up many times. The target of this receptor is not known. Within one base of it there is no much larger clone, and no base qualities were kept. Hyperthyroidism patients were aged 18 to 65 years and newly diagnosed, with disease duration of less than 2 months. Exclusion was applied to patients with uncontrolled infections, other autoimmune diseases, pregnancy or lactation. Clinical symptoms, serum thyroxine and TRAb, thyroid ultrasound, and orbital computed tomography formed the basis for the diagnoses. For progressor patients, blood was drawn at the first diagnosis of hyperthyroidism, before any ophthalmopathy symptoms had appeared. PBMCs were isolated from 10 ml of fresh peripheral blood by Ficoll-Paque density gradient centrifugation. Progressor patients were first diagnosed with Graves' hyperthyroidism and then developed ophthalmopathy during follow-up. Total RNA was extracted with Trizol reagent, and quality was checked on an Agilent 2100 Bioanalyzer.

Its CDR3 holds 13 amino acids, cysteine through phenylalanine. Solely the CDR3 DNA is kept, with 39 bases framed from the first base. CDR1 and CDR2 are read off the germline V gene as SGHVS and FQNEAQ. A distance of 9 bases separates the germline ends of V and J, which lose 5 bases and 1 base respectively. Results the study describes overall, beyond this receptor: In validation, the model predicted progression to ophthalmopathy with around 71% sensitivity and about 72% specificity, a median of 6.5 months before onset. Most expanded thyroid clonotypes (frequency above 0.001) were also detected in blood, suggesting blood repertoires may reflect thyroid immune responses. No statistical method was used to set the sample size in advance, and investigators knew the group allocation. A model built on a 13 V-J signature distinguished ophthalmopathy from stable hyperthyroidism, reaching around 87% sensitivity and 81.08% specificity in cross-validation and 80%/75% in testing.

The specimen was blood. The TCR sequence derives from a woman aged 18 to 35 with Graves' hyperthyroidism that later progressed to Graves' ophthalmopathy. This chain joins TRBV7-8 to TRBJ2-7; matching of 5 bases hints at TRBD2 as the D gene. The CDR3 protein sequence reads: CASSRTDSYEQYF. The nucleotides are TGTGCCAGCAGCCGGACTGATTCCTACGAGCAGTACTTC.